This T cell receptor (beta chain) was sequenced for a study of neoadjuvant nivolumab and ipilimumab in lung cancer. V trimming: 9 bases; J trimming: 3 bases; junction bases outside the gene matches: 6. CDR1 and CDR2 (germline): WSHSY, SAAADI. The CDR3 is 13 residues long. Measured with immunoSEQ multiplex PCR; TCRdb has only the in-frame clones, and not every one. The sample has more than 10,000 clones, more than 90% seen once. This sample comprised peripheral blood, obtained after neoadjuvant nivolumab, alone or with ipilimumab, at or shortly before surgery. The TCR originated in an adult with non-small cell lung cancer. The chain recombines TRBV10-2 with TRBJ1-1, with 8 positions matching TRBD1. The CDR3 here is CASASQGDTEAFF. Written as DNA, the CDR3 is TGCGCCAGTGCGTCACAGGGGGACACTGAAGCTTTCTTT.